Shown below are 4 T cell receptor beta chains from a single sample sequenced in a study of cytomegalovirus exposure and HLA in healthy donors. The PCR had 60 Vbeta and 13 Jbeta primers. Using immunoSEQ multiplex PCR, the repertoire was profiled, and TCRdb retains in-frame clones only, with some absent. This repertoire shows about 180,000 clones, more than 60% found once; its top ten account for about 1.5%. The specimen was PBMCs. These receptors came from a man between 18 and 35 years old in good health and CMV-seronegative.

The chain couples TRBV12-5 to TRBJ2-2; 13 positions match TRBD2. The V gene's germline CDR1 is LGHNT and CDR2 FRNRAP. J gave up 4 bases and V 2 bases, and 7 bases lay outside the gene matches. The CDR3 length is 18 residues. This CDR3 is CASGLRTSGRAGTGELFF. CDR3 DNA sequence: TGTGCTAGTGGTTTGCGGACTAGCGGGAGAGCGGGCACCGGGGAGCTGTTTTTT. Full variable domain (outside the CDR3, taken from reference TRBV12-5 and TRBJ2-2): DARVTQTPRHKVTEMGQEVTMRCQPILGHNTVFWYRQTMMQGLELLAYFRNRAPLDDSGMPKDRFSAEMPDATLATLKIQPSEPRDSAVYFCASGLRTSGRAGTGELFFGEGSRLTVL.

The chain is built from TRBV6-5 and TRBJ1-5, with TRBD1 matching over 9 bases. Per germline, CDR1 MNHEY and CDR2 SVGAGI. The ends lost 6 bases at V and 9 bases at J; junction bases unmatched: 9. The CDR3 totals 14 residues. The CDR3 protein is CASSTDRGVGPQHF. DNA of the CDR3: TGTGCCAGCAGCACCGACAGGGGGGTAGGGCCCCAGCATTTT.

The chain carries TRBV2 and TRBJ1-4; a weak D match, TRBD1 (6 bases). The V end was cut by 6 bases, the J end by 8 bases, with 13 bases between. The CDR3 has 13 residues. The germline V gene has CDR1 SNHLY and CDR2 FYNNEI. As DNA, the CDR3 is TGTGCCAGCAGAGACAGGTTCGGGGAAAAACTGTTTTTT. Residues: CASRDRFGEKLFF.

The V and J genes are TRBV28 and TRBJ2-1; 10 nucleotides line up with TRBD2. Per the germline V gene, CDR1 is MDHEN and CDR2 is SYDVKM. CDR3 length: 14 residues. Trimming cost V 4 bases and J 6 bases; bases outside gene matches: 3. Here the CDR3 reads CASSSLAGVNEQFF. In DNA form, the CDR3 reads TGTGCCAGCAGTTCCCTAGCGGGAGTCAATGAGCAGTTCTTC.